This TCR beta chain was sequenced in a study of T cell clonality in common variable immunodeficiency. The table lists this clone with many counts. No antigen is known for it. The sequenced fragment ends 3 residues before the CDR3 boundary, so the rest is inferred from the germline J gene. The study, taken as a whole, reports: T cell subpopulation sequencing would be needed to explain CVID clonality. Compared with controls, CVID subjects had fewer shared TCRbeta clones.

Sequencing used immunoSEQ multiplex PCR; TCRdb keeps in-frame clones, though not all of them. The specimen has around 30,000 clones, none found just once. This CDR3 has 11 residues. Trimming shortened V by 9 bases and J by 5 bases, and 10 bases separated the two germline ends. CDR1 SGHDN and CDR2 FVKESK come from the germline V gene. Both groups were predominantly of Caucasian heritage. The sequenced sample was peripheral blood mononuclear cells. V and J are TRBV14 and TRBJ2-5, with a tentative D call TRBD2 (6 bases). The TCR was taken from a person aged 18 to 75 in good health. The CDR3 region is CASSRGETQYF. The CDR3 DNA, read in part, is TGTGCCAGTTCCCGGGGGGAGACC.